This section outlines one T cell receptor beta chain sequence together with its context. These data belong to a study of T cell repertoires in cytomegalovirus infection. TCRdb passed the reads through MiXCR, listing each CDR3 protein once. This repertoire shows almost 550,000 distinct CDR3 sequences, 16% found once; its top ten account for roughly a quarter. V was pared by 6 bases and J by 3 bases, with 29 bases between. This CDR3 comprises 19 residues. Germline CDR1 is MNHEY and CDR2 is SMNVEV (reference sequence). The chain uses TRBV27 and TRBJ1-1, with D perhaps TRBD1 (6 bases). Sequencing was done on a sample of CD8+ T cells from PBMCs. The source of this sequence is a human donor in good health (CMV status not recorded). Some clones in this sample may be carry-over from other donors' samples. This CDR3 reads CASSPSPGQRGKRDTEAFF. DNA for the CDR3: TGTGCCAGCAGCCCATCCCCCGGACAGAGAGGTAAGAGGGACACTGAAGCTTTCTTT.